A single sample is the source of the 31 T cell receptor beta chains below, sequenced in a study of neurological immune-mediated disorders. TCRdb independently ran MiXCR on the 5' RACE reads; one entry per CDR3 protein. In the table there are about 70,000 distinct CDR3 sequences, roughly 3% of which are singletons. The source material was PBMCs. Receptor source: a woman in her forties or fifties with multiple sclerosis.

This clonotype was seen repeatedly, ten times or more. This chain joins TRBV29-1 and TRBJ2-1; 14 bases line up with TRBD2. Germline CDR1 and CDR2: SQVTM and ANQGSEA. The ends lost 4 bases at V and 7 bases at J; junction bases unmatched: 3. The CDR3 runs 14 residues. CDR3 sequence (DNA): TGCAGCGTTGCTGGGACTAGCGGGAGTAATGAGCAGTTCTTC. Protein product: CSVAGTSGSNEQFF.

This clonotype has at least ten counts. CDR3 nucleotides: TGCGCCAGCAGCTTGGGGTCTACAGGGACCTATGGCTACACCTTC. Protein: CASSLGSTGTYGYTF. The chain has TRBV5-1 and TRBJ1-2; a weak D match, TRBD1 (6 bases). V was cut by 0 bases and J by 4 bases, with 13 bases left in between. This CDR3 is built from 15 residues. From germline, CDR1 is SGHRS and CDR2 YFSETQ.

In this sample, this clonotype turned up many times. This chain uses TRBV12-3 or TRBV12-4 with TRBJ1-5; D is perhaps TRBD1 (5 bases). CDR3 length: 14 residues. Deletions cut 6 bases from V and 2 bases from J, with 11 bases between. As DNA, the CDR3 is TGTGCCAGCAGACAAGGGGTGGGCAATCAGCCCCAGCATTTT. Its protein is CASRQGVGNQPQHF.

V usage is TRBV4-2 and J usage is TRBJ2-5; 8 nucleotides line up with TRBD1. CDR3 size: 15 residues. With 2 bases clipped from V and 9 bases from J, the junction kept 11 bases outside the gene matches. CDR1 is LGHNA and CDR2 is YNFKEQ in the germline V gene. The CDR3, as DNA: TGTGCCAGCAGCCAAATACAGGGGGGCGTTGGGGCCCAGTACTTC. Translation gives CASSQIQGGVGAQYF.

This clonotype was seen ten or more times. This sequence joins TRBV24-1 and TRBJ2-1, with D tentatively TRBD2 (6 bases). The CDR3 runs to 17 residues. The germline V gene has CDR1 KGHDR and CDR2 SFDVKD. Trimming removed 3 bases at V and 6 bases at J, with 20 bases between. The CDR3 DNA reads as TGTGCCACCAGTGATCCCAATGGGGGAGGCGCTTTCAATGAGCAGTTCTTC. Residues: CATSDPNGGGAFNEQFF.

The table lists this clonotype with many counts. The rearrangement joins TRBV3-1 to TRBJ2-2; D uncertain. Germline V lookup: CDR1 LGHDT, CDR2 YNNKEL (reference sequence). Trimming pared 1 base from V and 4 bases from J, leaving 10 bases between. CDR3 size: 15 residues. CDR3 amino acids: CASSQVLTATGELFF. In DNA form, the CDR3 reads TGTGCCAGCAGCCAAGTGTTAACTGCCACCGGGGAGCTGTTTTTT.

This clonotype was observed at least ten times. This chain joins TRBV19 and TRBJ1-3, with D hard to call. This CDR3 spans 16 amino acids. V was clipped by 4 bases and J by 2 bases, with 15 bases between them. Germline loops: CDR1 LNHDA, CDR2 SQIVND (reference sequence). For the CDR3, the DNA is TGTGCCAGTAGTACGCGGAAGTTGGGGACTGGAAACACCATATATTTT. This encodes CASSTRKLGTGNTIYF.

In this sample, this clonotype turned up many times. This chain uses TRBV15 with TRBJ1-4, with D perhaps matching TRBD1 (6 bases). CDR3 length: 14 residues. Trimming left V 5 bases short and J 8 bases short, with 15 bases between. Per the germline V gene, CDR1 is LNHNV and CDR2 is YYDKDF (reference sequence). The CDR3 nucleotides are TGTGCCACCAGCTGGGGGCCGGGCGAGGAAAAACTGTTTTTT. Its protein product is CATSWGPGEEKLFF.

This clonotype has at least ten counts. The V call is TRBV6-5, the J call TRBJ2-2, with 11 bases aligning to TRBD2. The CDR3 has 18 residues. Germline V gene data show CDR1 as MNHEY and CDR2 as SVGAGI. Trimming cost V 0 bases and J 6 bases; bases outside gene matches: 9. CDR3 residues: CASSYSGSGRAKAGELFF. The DNA for the CDR3 is TGTGCCAGCAGTTACTCGGGTAGCGGGAGGGCAAAAGCCGGGGAGCTGTTTTTT.

This clonotype was observed many times. This chain links TRBV6-5 with TRBJ1-5; D remains unclear. The germline V gene encodes CDR1 MNHEY and CDR2 SVGAGI. This CDR3 has 14 amino acids. V dropped 6 bases and J dropped 0 bases, with 9 bases sitting between them. CDR3 DNA sequence: TGTGCCAGCAGCAGGACTTATAGCAATCAGCCCCAGCATTTT. It translates to CASSRTYSNQPQHF.

In its sample, this clonotype was seen many times. V gene TRBV6-5 combines with J gene TRBJ2-3; D unclear. Germline assignment: CDR1 MNHEY and CDR2 SVGAGI. This CDR3 contains 13 residues. Trimming removed 8 bases from V and 2 bases from J, with 11 bases in between. For the CDR3, the DNA is TGTGCCAGCTCAGAAATACCCACAGATACGCAGTATTTT. It encodes CASSEIPTDTQYF.

This clonotype was seen only a few times. The CDR3 loop reads CASSQDISRGGTGELFF. As DNA, the CDR3 is TGCGCCAGCAGCCAAGATATCTCGCGGGGAGGAACCGGGGAGCTGTTTTTT. The chain links TRBV4-3 to TRBJ2-2; perhaps TRBD2 as D (6 bases). In germline, CDR1 is LGHNA, CDR2 YSLEER. V was shortened by 0 bases and J by 5 bases, with 16 bases between the two germline ends. CDR3 size: 17 residues.

The rearrangement uses TRBV10-3 and TRBJ1-2; 8 bases line up with TRBD1. The CDR3 has 15 residues. The J segment lost 7 bases and the V segment lost 6 bases, leaving 13 bases of the junction unmatched. Germline V gene data show CDR1 as ENHRY and CDR2 as SYGVKD. The CDR3 DNA is TGTGCCATCAGCGACCGGACAGGGAGGCATAGTGGCTACACCTTC. It specifies CAISDRTGRHSGYTF.

There are many counts of this clonotype. This CDR3 reads CASSYSGVGGELFF. In nucleotides, the CDR3 is TGCGCCAGCAGCTACTCGGGAGTAGGCGGGGAGCTGTTTTTT. This sequence joins TRBV5-1 and TRBJ2-2; D might be TRBD2 (6 bases). Trimming cost V 3 bases and J 7 bases, with 13 bases left between them. The CDR3 has 14 amino acids. CDR1 is SGHRS, CDR2 YFSETQ, per germline.

This clonotype was seen at least ten times. V is TRBV6-6 and J is TRBJ2-3, with 9 bases aligning to TRBD2. Trimming cost V 0 bases and J 5 bases; bases outside gene matches: 12. CDR3 length equals 18 residues. CDR1 and CDR2 from the germline V gene are MNHNY and SVGAGI (reference sequence). The CDR3 loop is CASSYSKGGGRAVDTQYF. The CDR3 coding sequence is TGTGCCAGCAGTTACTCGAAGGGGGGCGGGAGGGCCGTAGATACGCAGTATTTT.

This clonotype was seen ten or more times. The chain is built from TRBV4-1 and TRBJ2-7; 11 nucleotides align to TRBD1. The V gene's germline CDR1 is MGHRA and CDR2 YSYEKL. V was pared by 1 base and J by 6 bases, with 5 bases of the junction left unmatched. The CDR3 is 15 residues long. The CDR3 DNA reads TGCGCCAGCAGCCAAGTCCCCGGGACAGGGGGCGAGCAGTACTTC. The encoded protein is CASSQVPGTGGEQYF.

This clonotype occurred many times. V is TRBV20-1 and J is TRBJ2-3; 9 positions match TRBD2. After removal of 5 bases from V and 3 bases from J, the junction contained 9 bases not matched to a gene. CDR1 DFQATT and CDR2 SNEGSKA come from the germline V gene (reference sequence). CDR3 length: 15 residues. For the CDR3, the DNA is TGCAGTGCTCTATCGGGGGGACTAGCAACAGATACGCAGTATTTT. Its translation is CSALSGGLATDTQYF.

This clonotype was counted at least ten times. The chain has TRBV5-6 and TRBJ2-4, with D perhaps matching TRBD2 (5 bases). The CDR3 loop spans 17 amino acids. Germline values: CDR1 SGHDT, CDR2 YYEEEE. The V end was cut by 0 bases, the J end by 8 bases, with 21 bases between. For the CDR3, the DNA is TGTGCCAGCAGCTTGGGTTTTCCCAATAGCCTCGGGGACATTCAGTACTTC. This sequence encodes CASSLGFPNSLGDIQYF.

This clonotype was picked up many times. The chain combines TRBV29-1 with TRBJ2-5; D is undetermined. Germline-derived CDR1 and CDR2 are SQVTM and ANQGSEA. This CDR3 has 13 amino acids. V lost 6 bases and J 2 bases, leaving 13 bases between the germline ends. CDR3 sequence reads: CSVERGGQETQYF. The CDR3 DNA sequence: TGCAGCGTGGAACGTGGCGGTCAAGAGACCCAGTACTTC.

This clonotype was detected a few times. A much larger clone lies one base from this, so it may be a read error. V is TRBV24-1 and J is TRBJ1-1; the D gene is possibly TRBD1 (6 bases). The CDR3 spans 15 residues. CDR1 KGHDR and CDR2 SFDVKD come from the germline V gene. V lost 3 bases and J lost 1, with 11 bases in between. The CDR3 region has the DNA TGTGCCACCAGTGATCAAGACAGGCCGAACACTGAAGCTTTCTTT. Residues: CATSDQDRPNTEAFF.

This clonotype came up many times. The chain is built from TRBV20-1 and TRBJ2-1; 8 nucleotides match TRBD2. Germline assignment: CDR1 DFQATT and CDR2 SNEGSKA (reference sequence). V was pared by 0 bases and J by 5 bases, with 6 bases of the junction left unmatched. CDR3 length equals 15 residues. CDR3 protein: CSARDPTSGDNEQFF. The CDR3 bases are TGCAGTGCTAGAGATCCAACTAGCGGCGACAATGAGCAGTTCTTC.

In this sample, this clonotype turned up many times. The V call is TRBV5-5, the J call TRBJ2-5; no firm D call. CDR3 length: 14 amino acids. Germline lookup yields CDR1 SGHKS and CDR2 YYEKEE (reference sequence). Trimming removed 9 bases at V and 0 bases at J, with 15 bases between. For the CDR3, the DNA is TGTGCCACCGCGAGGCAGCCCTACCAAGAGACCCAGTACTTC. This codes for CATARQPYQETQYF.

This clonotype was counted at least ten times. The gene calls are TRBV2 and TRBJ1-2; 7 nucleotides match TRBD1. This CDR3 region has 16 residues. J lost 6 bases, V lost 5 bases, and 15 bases had no gene match. The V gene's germline CDR1 is SNHLY and CDR2 FYNNEI. CDR3 nucleotide sequence: TGTGCCAGCAGTAAACCAGGACAGGACATTCTTCATGGCTACACCTTC. Protein sequence: CASSKPGQDILHGYTF.

This clonotype was detected ten times or more. The chain joins TRBV20-1 to TRBJ2-1, with 8 bases that match TRBD2. The germline V gene encodes CDR1 DFQATT and CDR2 SNEGSKA (reference sequence). This CDR3 is built from 12 residues. V trimming: 7 bases; J trimming: 7 bases; junction bases outside the gene matches: 6. DNA of the CDR3: TGCAGTGTTCGGGGGGGTTGGAATGAGCAGTTCTTC. This translates into CSVRGGWNEQFF.

This clonotype was observed many times. This CDR3 reads CASSLFGTSGTGEQYF. CDR3 DNA: TGTGCCAGCAGCTTATTCGGGACTAGCGGGACAGGCGAGCAGTACTTC. V gene TRBV11-2 combines with J gene TRBJ2-7; TRBD2 matches 13 bases. The CDR3 loop spans 16 amino acids. Looked up from germline, CDR1 is SGHAT and CDR2 is FQNNGV. Losses at the gene ends were 2 bases for V and 6 bases for J; bases not matched to a gene: 7.

Many counts were recorded for this clonotype. The V and J genes are TRBV5-1 and TRBJ1-5, with TRBD1 matching 8 bases. CDR3 size: 15 residues. Germline V lookup: CDR1 SGHRS, CDR2 YFSETQ. V lost 4 bases and J lost 7; bases outside the gene matches: 10. CDR3 coding DNA: TGCGCCAGCAGCATTGGTGGGACAGGCGGACAGCCCCAGCATTTT. Translated: CASSIGGTGGQPQHF.

This clonotype has ten or more counts. J is TRBJ1-1 and V is TRBV15; 8 bases map to TRBD1. CDR1 and CDR2 from the germline V gene are LNHNV and YYDKDF (reference sequence). The ends lost 1 base at V and 1 base at J; junction bases unmatched: 2. The CDR3 extends over 15 amino acids. The CDR3 loop is CATSRGQGTNTEAFF. CDR3 nucleotides: TGTGCCACCAGCAGAGGACAGGGGACGAACACTGAAGCTTTCTTT.

This clonotype was detected ten times or more. This chain joins TRBV11-3 and TRBJ2-1, with 12 positions matching TRBD1. J lost 10 bases, V lost 6 bases, and 7 bases had no gene match. The V gene's germline CDR1 is SGHNT and CDR2 YENEEA. The CDR3 sequence is 14 residues long. CDR3 in DNA: TGTGCCAGCAGTACCGGGACAGGGGGCAGGGAGCAGTTCTTC. Residues: CASSTGTGGREQFF.

In this sample, this clonotype turned up many times. The rearrangement uses TRBV5-1 and TRBJ1-2, with 11 bases fitting TRBD1. The CDR3 has 14 amino acids. From germline, CDR1 is SGHRS and CDR2 YFSETQ. V lost 4 bases and J lost 7; bases outside the gene matches: 6. This CDR3 reads CASSTGQGASGYTF. In DNA form, the CDR3 reads TGCGCCAGCAGCACTGGACAGGGGGCGTCTGGCTACACCTTC.

At least ten counts were recorded for this clonotype. The chain couples TRBV5-5 to TRBJ2-1; 7 bases fit TRBD2. Germline-derived CDR1 and CDR2 are SGHKS and YYEKEE (reference sequence). The CDR3 has 14 residues. With V trimmed by 2 bases and J by 5 bases, 4 bases remained unmatched. As DNA, the CDR3 is TGTGCCAGCAGCTTAGGGAGGGACCACAATGAGCAGTTCTTC. Amino acid sequence: CASSLGRDHNEQFF.

This clonotype has more than one count but fewer than ten. A single base separates this from a much larger clone, so it may be a read error. The chain combines TRBV9 with TRBJ1-5; tentatively, D is TRBD1 (6 bases). Per the germline V gene, CDR1 is SGDLS and CDR2 is YYNGEE. This CDR3 contains 14 residues. CDR3 sequence reads: CASSDTGRGQHQHF. In nucleotides, the CDR3 is TGTGCCAGCAGTGATACAGGGCGCGGTCAGCACCAGCATTTT. Using reference TRBV9 and TRBJ1-5 for the parts outside the CDR3, the full variable domain is DSGVTQTPKHLITATGQRVTLRCSPRSGDLSVYWYQQSLDQGLQFLIQYYNGEERAKGNILERFSAQQFPDLHSELNLSSLELGDSALYFCASSDTGRGQHQHFGDGTRLSIL.